The 6 T cell receptor beta chains given below trace back to one sample, sequenced in a study of response to subunit inactivated influenza vaccine. Using its own MiXCR run on the RT-PCR reads, TCRdb lists one record per CDR3 protein. Of over 150,000 distinct CDR3 sequences in the sample, approximately 15% are singletons; the top ten hold about 26%. This specimen consisted of CD8+ T cells sorted from PBMCs, obtained roughly 5 days after vaccination. The receptors stem from a man aged 50 to 60 who received an inactivated influenza vaccine.

This clonotype has more than one count but fewer than ten. The V and J genes are TRBV6-4 and TRBJ2-1; D may be TRBD2 (5 bases). CDR1 is MRHNA and CDR2 is SNTAGT in the germline V gene. Trimming cost V 4 bases and J 5 bases, with 15 bases left between them. CDR3 length: 15 amino acids. In DNA, the CDR3 is TGTGCCAGCAGTGGGGGAGACTTTGGACACAATGAGCAGTTCTTC. Translation: CASSGGDFGHNEQFF.

This clonotype was observed at least ten times. The genes are TRBV29-1 and TRBJ2-7; possible D gene TRBD1, 6 bases. Germline V gene lookup returns CDR1 SQVTM and CDR2 ANQGSEA. The CDR3 contains 13 residues. The germline V and J ends were trimmed by 6 bases and 4 bases, with 16 bases remaining between them. This CDR3 reads CSVGPGQKYEQYF. The CDR3, as DNA: TGCAGCGTGGGACCGGGACAAAAATACGAGCAGTACTTC.

This chain connects TRBV7-8 to TRBJ2-7; D unresolved. This CDR3 is built from 14 residues. Trimming stripped 5 bases from V and 2 bases from J, with 13 bases between. Germline V gene sequence: CDR1 SGHVS, CDR2 FQNEAQ. This CDR3 is CASSLGPFAYEQYF. CDR3 DNA: TGTGCCAGCAGCCTAGGGCCCTTCGCCTACGAGCAGTACTTC.

The gene calls are TRBV4-3 and TRBJ2-1; 9 positions match TRBD2. Germline V lookup: CDR1 LGHNA, CDR2 YSLEER. The CDR3 has 14 amino acids. Germline trimming cut 3 bases from V and 9 bases from J; bases unmatched to any gene: 6. CDR3: CASSQSLAGREQFF. CDR3 nucleotides: TGCGCCAGCAGCCAGTCCCTAGCGGGACGTGAGCAGTTCTTC.

There are a few counts of this clonotype. This sequence joins TRBV5-5 and TRBJ1-1, with D perhaps matching TRBD1 (5 bases). V lost 4 bases and J 0 bases, leaving 16 bases between the germline ends. The CDR3 covers 16 residues. Germline loops: CDR1 SGHKS, CDR2 YYEKEE (reference sequence). CDR3 in DNA: TGTGCCAGCAGCATTCAGGGAGGAGGGATGAACACTGAAGCTTTCTTT. The encoded protein is CASSIQGGGMNTEAFF.

This clonotype has only a few counts. The chain couples TRBV6-2 or TRBV6-3 to TRBJ1-5; D is unresolved. Germline lookup yields CDR1 MNHEY and CDR2 SVGEGT. The length of the CDR3 is 14 residues. V lost 6 bases, J lost 0 bases, and 9 bases lay in between. The CDR3 spells CASSPDISNQPQHF. CDR3 DNA sequence: TGTGCCAGCAGCCCAGACATTAGCAATCAGCCCCAGCATTTT.